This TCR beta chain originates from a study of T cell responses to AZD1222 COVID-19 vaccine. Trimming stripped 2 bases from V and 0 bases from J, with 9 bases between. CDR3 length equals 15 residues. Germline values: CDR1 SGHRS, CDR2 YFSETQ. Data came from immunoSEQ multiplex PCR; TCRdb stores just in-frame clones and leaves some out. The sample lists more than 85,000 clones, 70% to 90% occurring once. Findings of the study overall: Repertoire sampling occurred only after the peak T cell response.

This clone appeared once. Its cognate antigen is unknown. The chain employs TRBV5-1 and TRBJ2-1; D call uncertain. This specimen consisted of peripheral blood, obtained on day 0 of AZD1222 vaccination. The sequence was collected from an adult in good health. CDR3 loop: CASSFNPDSYNEQFF. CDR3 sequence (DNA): TGCGCCAGCAGCTTCAACCCCGACTCCTACAATGAGCAGTTCTTC.